The present entry profiles one T cell receptor (beta chain) with its context. This specimen comes from a study of cytomegalovirus exposure and HLA in healthy donors. Per germline, CDR1 SNHLY and CDR2 FYNNEI. V gave up 9 bases and J gave up 3 bases, with 8 bases separating them. This CDR3 region has 11 residues. Both 60 Vbeta primers and 13 Jbeta primers went into the PCR. The protocol was immunoSEQ multiplex PCR, while the TCRdb copy is restricted to in-frame clones and leaves out a portion. This table has over 50,000 clones, about three quarters appearing once. This sequence joins TRBV2 and TRBJ1-2; D gene ambiguous. The source material was PBMCs. The clonotype comes from a female donor in good health and CMV-seronegative. The DNA of the CDR3 is TGTGCCAGACTCCAGGACTATGGCTACACCTTC. Its protein product is CARLQDYGYTF.